Detailed here is one T cell receptor (beta chain). As handled by the study authors: Researchers report that nucleated cell counts were estimated from reference gene primer amplification. TCRdb's table, derived via immunoSEQ multiplex PCR, lists solely in-frame clones and lacks some. V and J calls and clone size are copied from that table; D and trimming were computed from the DNA. The repertoire has roughly 120,000 clones, roughly nine tenths of them found once; the top ten carry 6% to 9.5%. V lost 0 bases and J lost 2; bases outside the gene matches: 4. CDR3 length: 16 amino acids. From germline, CDR1 is MNHEY and CDR2 SVGEGT. The data belong to a study of blood T cell repertoires in COVID-19. Study overall: Some COVID-19 samples were acute and others convalescent; all came from the United States, Italy and Spain. Nucleic acid was either cDNA or gDNA, and it came from T cells, B-cell-depleted T cells, or PBMCs.

The sequencing sample was made of peripheral blood. This receptor was taken from a man aged 65 to 79 who had recovered from COVID-19. V and J are TRBV6-2 or TRBV6-3 and TRBJ2-5; 9 bases agree with TRBD2. The CDR3 sequence: CASSYSSGSLQETQYF. The CDR3 bases are TGTGCCAGCAGTTACTCTAGCGGGAGTTTGCAAGAGACCCAGTACTTC.